This TCR beta chain was recorded in a study of blood T cell repertoires in COVID-19. The overall study: Samples representing acute and convalescent COVID-19 were sourced from the United States, Italy and Spain.

There are 12 residues in the CDR3. Germline V CDR1 and CDR2: SGHTA, FQGNSA. Trimming shortened V by 2 bases and J by 5 bases, and 6 bases separated the two germline ends. Categorization into cohorts depended on clinical history that participants reported. In Cohort 3, a recovered donor had either two negative PCRs, clearance, or symptom resolution. In the source study's methods: How many nucleated cells were present was estimated from reference gene primer amplification. Clones were sequenced by immunoSEQ multiplex PCR, and TCRdb holds only the in-frame ones, with some missing. The V and J calls and the clone size are those of that table, but D and trimming were determined from the DNA. The sample has 200,000 to 250,000 clones, 70% to 90% seen once.

The chain has TRBV7-2 and TRBJ1-2, with unresolved D. The sequencing sample was made of PBMCs or T cells enriched from blood (not recorded which). The sequence was collected from a man aged 30 to 39 who had recovered from COVID-19. CDR3: CASSLMTYGYTF. In DNA form, the CDR3 reads TGTGCCAGCAGCTTAATGACTTATGGCTACACCTTC.